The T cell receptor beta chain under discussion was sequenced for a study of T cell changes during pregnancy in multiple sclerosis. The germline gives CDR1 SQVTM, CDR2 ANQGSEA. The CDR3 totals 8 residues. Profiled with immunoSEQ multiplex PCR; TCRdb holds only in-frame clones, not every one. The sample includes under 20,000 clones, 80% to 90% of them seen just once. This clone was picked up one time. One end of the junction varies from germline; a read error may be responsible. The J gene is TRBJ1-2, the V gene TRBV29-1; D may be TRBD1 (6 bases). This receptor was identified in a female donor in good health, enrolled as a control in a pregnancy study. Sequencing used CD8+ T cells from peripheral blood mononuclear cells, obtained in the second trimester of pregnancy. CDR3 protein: CSFEGGAF. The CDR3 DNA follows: TGCAGCTTTGAAGGGGGAGCCTTC.